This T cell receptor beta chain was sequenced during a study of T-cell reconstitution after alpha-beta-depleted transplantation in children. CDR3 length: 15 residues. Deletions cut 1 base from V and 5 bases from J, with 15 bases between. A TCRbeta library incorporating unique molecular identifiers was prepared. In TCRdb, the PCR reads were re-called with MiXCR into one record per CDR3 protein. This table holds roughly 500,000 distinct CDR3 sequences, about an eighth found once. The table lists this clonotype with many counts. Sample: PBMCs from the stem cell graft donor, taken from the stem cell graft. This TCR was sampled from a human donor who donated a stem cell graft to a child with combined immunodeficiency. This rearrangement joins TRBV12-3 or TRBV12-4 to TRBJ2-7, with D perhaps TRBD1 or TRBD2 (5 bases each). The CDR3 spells CASSLGGTGRDEQYF. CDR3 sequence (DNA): TGTGCCAGCAGTTTAGGGGGCACGGGGCGTGACGAGCAGTACTTC.